This TCR beta chain came from a study of blood T cell repertoires in COVID-19. Across the whole study: Sites in the United States, Italy and Spain provided acute and convalescent COVID-19 samples. In each case, the material was cDNA or gDNA derived from T cells, B-cell-depleted T cells, or PBMCs.

Authors' processing steps: For nucleated cells, counts were estimated from reference gene primer amplification. This table comes from immunoSEQ multiplex PCR, and its TCRdb copy is limited to in-frame clones, with some not included. V and J calls and clone size are those listed in that table; D and trimming were worked out from the DNA. Among more than 200,000 clones, 70% to 90% were seen once, and the ten largest hold over 1.1%. Material: peripheral blood. This TCR was recovered from an elderly man with acute or convalescent COVID-19.

CDR3 residues: CASSRPGQGRHQPQHF. DNA for the CDR3: TGTGCCAGTAGTCGACCGGGACAGGGACGGCATCAGCCCCAGCATTTT. V and J are TRBV19 and TRBJ1-5; 9 nucleotides line up with TRBD1. The length of the CDR3 is 16 residues. Trimming removed 5 bases from V and 5 bases from J; junction bases left unmatched: 10. CDR1 is LNHDA and CDR2 is SQIVND in the germline V gene (reference sequence).